These 14 T cell receptor beta chains came from one sample sequenced in a study of cytomegalovirus exposure and HLA in healthy donors. Clones were read by immunoSEQ multiplex PCR, and TCRdb kept only the in-frame ones, dropping some. The repertoire holds 250,000 to 300,000 clones, with about 90% as singletons. Sequencing was done on a sample of PBMCs. The receptors derive from a young woman in good health and CMV-seronegative.

This chain uses TRBV2 with TRBJ2-6, with 7 bases matching TRBD1. Germline loops: CDR1 SNHLY, CDR2 FYNNEI. The ends lost 6 bases at V and 6 bases at J; junction bases unmatched: 5. The CDR3 covers 14 residues. The CDR3 nucleotides read TGTGCCAGCAGCGGGGACAGCCCGGCCAACGTCCTGACTTTC. This sequence encodes CASSGDSPANVLTF.

This chain connects TRBV5-4 to TRBJ2-2, with 7 bases lining up with TRBD1. The J segment lost 5 bases and the V segment lost 7 bases, leaving 8 bases of the junction unmatched. The CDR3 runs to 14 residues. In germline, CDR1 is SGHNT, CDR2 YYREEE (reference sequence). CDR3 protein: CASSGRGKTGELFF. The CDR3 nucleotides read TGTGCCAGCTCGGGCAGGGGGAAAACCGGGGAGCTGTTTTTT.

The chain is built from TRBV5-6 and TRBJ2-3; 9 bases align to TRBD1. V was pared by 7 bases and J by 3 bases, with 9 bases of the junction left unmatched. Per germline, CDR1 SGHDT and CDR2 YYEEEE. The CDR3 consists of 15 residues. CDR3 amino acids: CASFEVGQGTDTQYF. The CDR3 DNA follows: TGTGCCAGCTTCGAGGTGGGACAGGGTACAGATACGCAGTATTTT.

The V and J genes are TRBV2 and TRBJ2-2; 9 nucleotides agree with TRBD2. With 1 base clipped from V and 11 bases from J, the junction kept 5 bases outside the gene matches. Looked up from germline, CDR1 is SNHLY and CDR2 is FYNNEI. The CDR3 covers 14 residues. The CDR3 DNA follows: TGTGCCAGCAGTGAAGTGGGCGGGGGGGGAGAGCTGTTTTTT. The encoded protein is CASSEVGGGGELFF.

The genes are TRBV28 and TRBJ2-7, with 7 bases fitting TRBD1. The CDR3 has 16 amino acids. The germline CDR1 and CDR2 sequences are MDHEN and SYDVKM. V lost 6 bases and J lost 1; bases outside the gene matches: 12. CDR3 sequence: CASRDRPGQQSYEQYF. For the CDR3, the DNA is TGTGCCAGCAGAGACCGCCCGGGACAGCAATCCTACGAGCAGTACTTC. The entire variable domain, with the rest obtained from reference TRBV28 and TRBJ2-7, is as follows: DVKVTQSSRYLVKRTGEKVFLECVQDMDHENMFWYRQDPGLGLRLIYFSYDVKMKEKGDIPEGYSVSREKKERFSLILESASTNQTSMYLCASRDRPGQQSYEQYFGPGTRLTVT.

The chain uses TRBV28 and TRBJ1-2; the match to TRBD1 covers 12 bases. Losses at the gene ends were 5 bases for V and 4 bases for J; bases not matched to a gene: 11. Germline V gene lookup returns CDR1 MDHEN and CDR2 SYDVKM. The CDR3 sequence is 17 residues long. The CDR3 nucleotides read TGTGCCAGCAGTCCATGGGGACAGGGGGCGCTTACCTATGGCTACACCTTC. Its translation: CASSPWGQGALTYGYTF.

The CDR3: CASSPTFQETQYF. CDR3 nucleotide sequence: TGTGCCAGCAGTCCGACATTCCAAGAGACCCAGTACTTC. The V and J genes are TRBV27 and TRBJ2-5, with D uncertain. The CDR3 spans 13 residues. V lost 5 bases, J lost 1 base, and 8 bases lay in between. In germline, CDR1 is MNHEY, CDR2 SMNVEV (reference sequence).

The chain joins TRBV28 to TRBJ2-7, with 10 bases identical to TRBD2. The CDR3 is made up of 15 amino acids. Germline V CDR1 and CDR2: MDHEN, SYDVKM. Trimming took 6 bases from V and 2 from J; bases not matched to a gene: 7. CDR3 sequence: CASRRAGGRAYEQYF. DNA for the CDR3: TGTGCCAGCAGACGAGCGGGGGGGAGGGCCTACGAGCAGTACTTC.

This chain uses TRBV11-1 with TRBJ2-1; D is unclear. Per germline, CDR1 SGHAT and CDR2 FQDESV (reference sequence). The V end was cut by 1 base, the J end by 4 bases, with 11 bases between. The CDR3 length is 15 residues. The CDR3 region has the DNA TGTGCCAGCAGCTTAGAACTATCTTTTTACAATGAGCAGTTCTTC. This encodes CASSLELSFYNEQFF. Based on the CDR3 plus reference TRBV11-1 and TRBJ2-1, the full variable domain is EAEVAQSPRYKITEKSQAVAFWCDPISGHATLYWYRQILGQGPELLVQFQDESVVDDSQLPKDRFSAERLKGVDSTLKIQPAELGDSAMYLCASSLELSFYNEQFFGPGTRLTVL.

DNA for the CDR3: TGTGCCAGCAGCTTAGAATTGCAGGGCAGCGAGACGAACACTGAAGCTTTCTTT. Translating it yields CASSLELQGSETNTEAFF. The chain recombines TRBV7-8 with TRBJ1-1, with D possibly matching TRBD1 (5 bases). The CDR3 covers 18 residues. The V and J ends lost 1 base and 1 base respectively, with 19 bases between them. The germline CDR1 and CDR2 sequences are SGHVS and FQNEAQ. The full variable domain, in which reference TRBV7-8 and TRBJ1-1 provide the parts outside the CDR3, is GAGVSQSPRYKVAKRGQDVALRCDPISGHVSLFWYQQALGQGPEFLTYFQNEAQLDKSGLPSDRFFAERPEGSVSTLKIQRTQQEDSAVYLCASSLELQGSETNTEAFFGQGTRLTVV.

The CDR3 is CASSPQGDEKLFF. The CDR3, as DNA: TGTGCCAGCTCACCTCAGGGCGATGAAAAACTGTTTTTT. The V gene is TRBV18, the J gene TRBJ1-4, with D perhaps TRBD1 (5 bases). This CDR3 region has 13 residues. Germline loops: CDR1 KGHSH, CDR2 LQKENI. Deletions cut 3 bases from V and 6 bases from J, with 8 bases between. The full variable domain, in which reference TRBV18 and TRBJ1-4 provide the parts outside the CDR3, is NAGVMQNPRHLVRRRGQEARLRCSPMKGHSHVYWYRQLPEEGLKFMVYLQKENIIDESGMPKERFSAEFPKEGPSILRIQQVVRGDSAAYFCASSPQGDEKLFFGSGTQLSVL.

This clone was observed a single time. The V and J genes are TRBV5-8 and TRBJ1-4; 12 positions agree with TRBD1. The CDR3 runs to 16 residues. Germline V lookup: CDR1 SGHTS, CDR2 YDEGEE. V shed 4 bases and J 6 bases; nucleotides not matched to a gene: 7. CDR3 nucleotide sequence: TGTGCCAGCAGCGCGGGACAGGGGGCGATATATGAAAAACTGTTTTTT. Its protein product is CASSAGQGAIYEKLFF.

The chain combines TRBV29-1 with TRBJ1-2; TRBD1 aligns across 7 bases. The junction had 2 bases not matched to a gene; V was cut back by 4 bases and J by 3 bases. The germline V gene encodes CDR1 SQVTM and CDR2 ANQGSEA. This CDR3 comprises 12 residues. CDR3 region: CSVGQGDYGYTF. The CDR3 region has the DNA TGCAGCGTTGGACAGGGCGACTATGGCTACACCTTC.

V is TRBV11-2 and J is TRBJ2-5, with 7 bases lining up with TRBD1. CDR3 size: 13 residues. The ends lost 7 bases at V and 5 bases at J; junction bases unmatched: 7. Germline V gene data show CDR1 as SGHAT and CDR2 as FQNNGV. The CDR3 region is CASKPGGGETQYF. CDR3 DNA: TGTGCCAGCAAACCAGGGGGTGGGGAGACCCAGTACTTC.